This T cell receptor beta chain is drawn from a study of blood T cell repertoires in COVID-19. Turning to the study itself: The United States, Italy and Spain provided the acute and convalescent COVID-19 samples.

Method: immunoSEQ multiplex PCR; TCRdb's copy keeps in-frame clones and lacks some. The table lists around 65,000 clones, roughly 71% of them singletons, with about 6% in the top ten. CDR1 is KGHSH and CDR2 is LQKENI in the germline V gene. The CDR3 covers 14 residues. V gave up 3 bases and J gave up 6 bases, with 15 bases separating them. This clonotype originated in a woman in her fifties or sixties with active or convalescent COVID-19. This sequence joins TRBV18 and TRBJ2-7; maybe TRBD1 (6 bases). The sample comprised peripheral blood. CDR3 sequence (DNA): TGTGCCAGCTCACCGGGGGCAGGGACGGGCGAGCAGTACTTC. Translated: CASSPGAGTGEQYF.